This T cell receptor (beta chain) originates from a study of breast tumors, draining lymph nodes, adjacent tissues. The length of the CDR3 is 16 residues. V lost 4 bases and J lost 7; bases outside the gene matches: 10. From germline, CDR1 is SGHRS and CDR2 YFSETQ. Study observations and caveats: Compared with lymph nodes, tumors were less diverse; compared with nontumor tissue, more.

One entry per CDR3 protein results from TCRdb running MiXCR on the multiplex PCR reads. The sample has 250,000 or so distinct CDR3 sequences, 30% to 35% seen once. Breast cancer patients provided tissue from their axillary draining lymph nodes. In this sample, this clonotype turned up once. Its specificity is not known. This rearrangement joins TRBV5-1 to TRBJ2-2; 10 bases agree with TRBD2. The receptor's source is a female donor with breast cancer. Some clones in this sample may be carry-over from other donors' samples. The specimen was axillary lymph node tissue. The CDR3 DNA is TGCGCCAGCAGCCTGGAGAGCGGGAGGGCCAGCGGGGAGCTGTTTTTT. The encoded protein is CASSLESGRASGELFF.